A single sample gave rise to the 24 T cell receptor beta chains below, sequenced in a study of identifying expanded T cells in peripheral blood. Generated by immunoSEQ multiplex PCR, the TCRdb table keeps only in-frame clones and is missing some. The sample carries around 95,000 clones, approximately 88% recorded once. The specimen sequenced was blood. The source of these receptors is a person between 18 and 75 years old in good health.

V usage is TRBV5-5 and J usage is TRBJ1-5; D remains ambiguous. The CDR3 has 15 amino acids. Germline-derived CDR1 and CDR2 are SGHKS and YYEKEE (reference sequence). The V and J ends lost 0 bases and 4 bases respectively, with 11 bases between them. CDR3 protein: CASSLAPGGNQPQHF. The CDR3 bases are TGTGCCAGCAGCTTGGCCCCTGGAGGTAATCAGCCCCAGCATTTT.

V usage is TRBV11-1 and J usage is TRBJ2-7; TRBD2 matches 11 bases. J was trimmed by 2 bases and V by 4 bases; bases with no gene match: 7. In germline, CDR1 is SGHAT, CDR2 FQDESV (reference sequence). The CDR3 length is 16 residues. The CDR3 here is CASSSRTSGGPYEQYF. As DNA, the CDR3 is TGTGCCAGCAGCTCCCGAACTAGCGGGGGCCCCTACGAGCAGTACTTC.

The CDR3 here is CASSLGGGGSFGNTIYF. The CDR3 DNA follows: TGTGCCAGCAGCTTGGGCGGGGGGGGCTCTTTTGGAAACACCATATATTTT. The genes are TRBV5-4 and TRBJ1-3, with D possibly matching TRBD1 (6 bases). The CDR3 contains 17 residues. CDR1 and CDR2 (germline): SGHNT, YYREEE (reference sequence). V lost 0 bases, J lost 3 bases, and 16 bases lay in between.

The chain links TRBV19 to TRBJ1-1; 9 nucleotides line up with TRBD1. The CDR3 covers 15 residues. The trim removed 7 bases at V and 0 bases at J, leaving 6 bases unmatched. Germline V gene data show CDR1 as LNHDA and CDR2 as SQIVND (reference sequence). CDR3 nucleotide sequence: TGTGCCAGTAACCCCGGGACAGGGCTGAACACTGAAGCTTTCTTT. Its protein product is CASNPGTGLNTEAFF.

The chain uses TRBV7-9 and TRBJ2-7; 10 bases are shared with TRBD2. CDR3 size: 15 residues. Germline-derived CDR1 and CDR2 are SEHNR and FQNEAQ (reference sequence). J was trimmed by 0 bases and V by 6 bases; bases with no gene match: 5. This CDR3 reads CASRPSGGSSYEQYF. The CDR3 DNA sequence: TGTGCCAGCAGGCCTAGCGGGGGAAGCTCCTACGAGCAGTACTTC.

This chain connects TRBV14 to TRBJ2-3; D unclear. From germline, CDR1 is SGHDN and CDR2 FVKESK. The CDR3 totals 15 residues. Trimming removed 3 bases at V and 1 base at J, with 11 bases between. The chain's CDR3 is CASSHFGQGTDTQYF. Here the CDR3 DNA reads TGTGCCAGCAGCCACTTTGGCCAGGGCACAGATACGCAGTATTTT.

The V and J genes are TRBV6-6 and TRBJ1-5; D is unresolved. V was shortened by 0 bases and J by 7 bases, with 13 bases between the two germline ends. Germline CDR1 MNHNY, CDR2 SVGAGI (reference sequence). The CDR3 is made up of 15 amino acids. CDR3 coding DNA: TGTGCCAGCAGTTACTCGAACTTAGGCGGACAGCCCCAGCATTTT. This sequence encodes CASSYSNLGGQPQHF.

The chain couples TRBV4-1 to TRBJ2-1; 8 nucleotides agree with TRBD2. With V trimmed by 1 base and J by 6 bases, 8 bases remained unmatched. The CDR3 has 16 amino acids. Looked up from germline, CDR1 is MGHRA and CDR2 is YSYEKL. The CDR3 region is CASSQGPGGGSNEQFF. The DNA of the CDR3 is TGCGCCAGCAGCCAAGGTCCGGGGGGGGGCTCCAATGAGCAGTTCTTC.

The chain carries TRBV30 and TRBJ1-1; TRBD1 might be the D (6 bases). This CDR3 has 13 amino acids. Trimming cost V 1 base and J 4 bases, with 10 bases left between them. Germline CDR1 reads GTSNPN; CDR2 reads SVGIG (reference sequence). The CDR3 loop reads CAWSATGTTEAFF. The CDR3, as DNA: TGTGCCTGGAGTGCTACAGGGACCACTGAAGCTTTCTTT.

Written as DNA, the CDR3 is TGTGCCAGTAGCCACTCGGTCGGTAGGAATCAGCCCCAGCATTTT. As protein: CASSHSVGRNQPQHF. The J gene is TRBJ1-5, the V gene TRBV19; D not resolved. Trimming removed 6 bases from V and 4 bases from J, with 16 bases in between. CDR3 length: 15 residues. Germline lookup yields CDR1 LNHDA and CDR2 SQIVND (reference sequence).

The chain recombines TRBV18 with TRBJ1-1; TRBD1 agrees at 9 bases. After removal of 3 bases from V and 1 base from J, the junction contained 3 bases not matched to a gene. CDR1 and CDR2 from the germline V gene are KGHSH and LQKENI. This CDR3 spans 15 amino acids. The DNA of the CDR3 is TGTGCCAGCTCACCTCGACAGGGGGAGAACACTGAAGCTTTCTTT. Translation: CASSPRQGENTEAFF.

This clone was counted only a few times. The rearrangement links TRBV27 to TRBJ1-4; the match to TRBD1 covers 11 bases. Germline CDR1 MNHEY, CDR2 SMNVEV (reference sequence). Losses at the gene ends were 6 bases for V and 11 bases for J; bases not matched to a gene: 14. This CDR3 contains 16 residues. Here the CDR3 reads CASSPMDRGRFGKLFF. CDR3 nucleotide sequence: TGTGCCAGCAGCCCAATGGACAGGGGGCGTTTCGGGAAACTGTTTTTT.

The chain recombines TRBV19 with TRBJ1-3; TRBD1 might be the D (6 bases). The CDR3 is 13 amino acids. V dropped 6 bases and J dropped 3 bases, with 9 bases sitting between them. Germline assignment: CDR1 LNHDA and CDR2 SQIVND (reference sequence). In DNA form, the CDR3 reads TGTGCCAGTAGCAGGACAGATGGAAACACCATATATTTT. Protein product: CASSRTDGNTIYF. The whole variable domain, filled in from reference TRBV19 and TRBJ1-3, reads DGGITQSPKYLFRKEGQNVTLSCEQNLNHDAMYWYRQDPGQGLRLIYYSQIVNDFQKGDIAEGYSVSREKKESFPLTVTSAQKNPTAFYLCASSRTDGNTIYFGEGSWLTVV.

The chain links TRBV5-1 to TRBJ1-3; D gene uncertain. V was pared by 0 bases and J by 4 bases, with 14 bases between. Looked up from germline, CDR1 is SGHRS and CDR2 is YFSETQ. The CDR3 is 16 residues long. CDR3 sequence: CASSLGSSGPGNTIYF. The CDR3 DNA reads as TGCGCCAGCAGCTTGGGCAGCAGTGGGCCGGGAAACACCATATATTTT.

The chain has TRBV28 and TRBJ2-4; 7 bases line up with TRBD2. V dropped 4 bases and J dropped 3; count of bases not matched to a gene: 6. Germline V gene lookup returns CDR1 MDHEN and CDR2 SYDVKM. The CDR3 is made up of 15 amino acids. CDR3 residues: CASSYLAGDKNIQYF. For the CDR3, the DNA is TGTGCCAGCAGTTACCTGGCGGGGGACAAAAACATTCAGTACTTC.

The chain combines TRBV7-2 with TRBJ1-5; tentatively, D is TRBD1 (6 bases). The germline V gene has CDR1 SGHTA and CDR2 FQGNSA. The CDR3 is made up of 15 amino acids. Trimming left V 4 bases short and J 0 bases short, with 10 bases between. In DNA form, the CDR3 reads TGTGCCAGCAGCTCCGCAGGGGTTAGCAATCAGCCCCAGCATTTT. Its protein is CASSSAGVSNQPQHF.

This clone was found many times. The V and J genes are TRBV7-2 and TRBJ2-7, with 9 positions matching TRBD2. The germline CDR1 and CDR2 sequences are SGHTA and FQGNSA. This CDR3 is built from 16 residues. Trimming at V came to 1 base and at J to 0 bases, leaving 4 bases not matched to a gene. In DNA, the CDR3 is TGTGCCAGCAGCTTAGTTCTTAGCGGGAGCTCCTACGAGCAGTACTTC. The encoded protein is CASSLVLSGSSYEQYF.

CDR3 sequence reads: CASSPDGWAGMEAFF. CDR3 DNA: TGTGCCAGCAGCCCTGATGGTTGGGCAGGGATGGAGGCTTTCTTT. This chain links TRBV7-9 with TRBJ1-1, with a weak D call TRBD1 (5 bases). Germline CDR1 is SEHNR and CDR2 is FQNEAQ (reference sequence). The CDR3 length is 15 residues. Trimming stripped 5 bases from V and 11 bases from J, with 24 bases between. Full variable domain (rest looked up from reference TRBV7-9 and TRBJ1-1): DTGVSQNPRHKITKRGQNVTFRCDPISEHNRLYWYRQTLGQGPEFLTYFQNEAQLEKSRLLSDRFSAERPKGSFSTLEIQRTEQGDSAMYLCASSPDGWAGMEAFFGQGTRLTVV.

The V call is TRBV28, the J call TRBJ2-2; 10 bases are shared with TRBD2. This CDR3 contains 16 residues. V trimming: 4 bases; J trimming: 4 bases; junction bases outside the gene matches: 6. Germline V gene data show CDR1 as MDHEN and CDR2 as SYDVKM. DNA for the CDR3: TGTGCCAGCAGTTCTTCTAGACTAGCGGGCACCGGGGAGCTGTTTTTT. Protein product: CASSSSRLAGTGELFF.

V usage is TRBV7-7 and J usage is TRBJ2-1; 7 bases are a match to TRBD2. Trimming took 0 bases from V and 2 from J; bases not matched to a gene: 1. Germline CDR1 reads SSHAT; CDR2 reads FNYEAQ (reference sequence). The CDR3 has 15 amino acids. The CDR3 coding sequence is TGTGCCAGCAGCTTAGCGGGGGGGACCTACAATGAGCAGTTCTTC. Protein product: CASSLAGGTYNEQFF.

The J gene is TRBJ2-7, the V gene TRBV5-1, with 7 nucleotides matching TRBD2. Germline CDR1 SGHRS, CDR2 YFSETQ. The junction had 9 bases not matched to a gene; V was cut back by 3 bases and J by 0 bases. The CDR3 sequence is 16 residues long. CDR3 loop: CASSSNSGAASYEQYF. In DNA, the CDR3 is TGCGCCAGCAGCTCCAACAGCGGGGCGGCCTCCTACGAGCAGTACTTC.

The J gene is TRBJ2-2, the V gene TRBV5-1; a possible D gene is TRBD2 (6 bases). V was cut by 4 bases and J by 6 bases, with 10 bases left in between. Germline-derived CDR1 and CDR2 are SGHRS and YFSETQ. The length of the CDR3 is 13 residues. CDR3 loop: CASSPREAGELFF. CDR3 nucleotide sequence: TGCGCCAGCAGCCCCAGGGAGGCCGGGGAGCTGTTTTTT.

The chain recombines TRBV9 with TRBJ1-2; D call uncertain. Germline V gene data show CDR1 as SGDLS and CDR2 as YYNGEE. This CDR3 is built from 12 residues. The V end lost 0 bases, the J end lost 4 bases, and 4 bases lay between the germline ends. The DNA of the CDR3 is TGTGCCAGCAGCGTAGCAGGCTATGGCTACACCTTC. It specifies CASSVAGYGYTF.

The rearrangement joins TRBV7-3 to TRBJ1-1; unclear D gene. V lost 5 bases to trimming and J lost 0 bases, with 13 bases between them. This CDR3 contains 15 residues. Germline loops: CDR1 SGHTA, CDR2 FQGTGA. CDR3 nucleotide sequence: TGTGCCAGCAGCCGCCGGGTGACGGTGAACACTGAAGCTTTCTTT. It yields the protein CASSRRVTVNTEAFF.